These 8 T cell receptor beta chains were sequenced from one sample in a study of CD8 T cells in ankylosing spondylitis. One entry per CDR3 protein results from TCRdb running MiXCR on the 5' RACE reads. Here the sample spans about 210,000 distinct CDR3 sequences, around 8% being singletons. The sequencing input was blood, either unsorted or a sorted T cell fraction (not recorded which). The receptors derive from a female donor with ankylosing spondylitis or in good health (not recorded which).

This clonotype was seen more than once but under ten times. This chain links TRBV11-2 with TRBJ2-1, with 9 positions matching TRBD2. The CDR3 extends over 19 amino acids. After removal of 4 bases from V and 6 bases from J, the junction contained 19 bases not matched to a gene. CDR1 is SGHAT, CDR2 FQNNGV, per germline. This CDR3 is CASSSRRGRVREGPNEQFF. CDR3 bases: TGTGCCAGCAGCTCCCGGCGGGGGCGAGTGCGGGAGGGCCCCAATGAGCAGTTCTTC.

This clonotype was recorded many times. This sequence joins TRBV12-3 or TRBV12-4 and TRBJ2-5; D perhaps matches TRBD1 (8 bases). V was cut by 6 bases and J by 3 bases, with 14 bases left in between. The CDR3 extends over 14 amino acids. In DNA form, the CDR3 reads TGTGCCAGCAGGCCCACAGGGGGGGAAGAGACCCAGTACTTC. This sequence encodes CASRPTGGEETQYF.

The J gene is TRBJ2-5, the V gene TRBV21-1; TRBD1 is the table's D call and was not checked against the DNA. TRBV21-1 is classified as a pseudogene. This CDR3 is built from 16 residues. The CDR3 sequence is CASSKDDGGTQETQYF. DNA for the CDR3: TGTGCCAGCAGCAAGGATGACGGTGGGACCCAAGAGACCCAGTACTTC.

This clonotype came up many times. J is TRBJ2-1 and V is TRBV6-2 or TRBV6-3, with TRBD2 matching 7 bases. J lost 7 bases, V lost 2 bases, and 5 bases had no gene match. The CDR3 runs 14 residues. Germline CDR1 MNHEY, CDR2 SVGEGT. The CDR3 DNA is TGTGCCAGCAGTTACGGCGGGAGAGGTAATGAGCAGTTCTTC. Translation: CASSYGGRGNEQFF.

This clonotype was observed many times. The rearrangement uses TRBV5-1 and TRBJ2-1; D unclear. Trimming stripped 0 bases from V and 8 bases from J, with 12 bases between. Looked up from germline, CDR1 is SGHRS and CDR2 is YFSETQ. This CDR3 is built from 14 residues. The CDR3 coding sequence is TGCGCCAGCAGCTTGGGGACGACGGGCGATGAGCAGTTCTTC. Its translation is CASSLGTTGDEQFF.

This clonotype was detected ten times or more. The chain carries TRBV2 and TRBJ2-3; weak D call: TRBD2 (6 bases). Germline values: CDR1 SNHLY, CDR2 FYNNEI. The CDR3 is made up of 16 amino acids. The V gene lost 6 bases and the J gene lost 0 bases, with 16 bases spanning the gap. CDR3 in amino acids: CASRGGRTPSTDTQYF. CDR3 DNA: TGTGCCAGCAGGGGGGGTAGGACCCCTAGCACAGATACGCAGTATTTT. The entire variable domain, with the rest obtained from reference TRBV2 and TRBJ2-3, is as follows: EPEVTQTPSHQVTQMGQEVILRCVPISNHLYFYWYRQILGQKVEFLVSFYNNEISEKSEIFDDQFSVERPDGSNFTLKIRSTKLEDSAMYFCASRGGRTPSTDTQYFGPGTRLTVL.

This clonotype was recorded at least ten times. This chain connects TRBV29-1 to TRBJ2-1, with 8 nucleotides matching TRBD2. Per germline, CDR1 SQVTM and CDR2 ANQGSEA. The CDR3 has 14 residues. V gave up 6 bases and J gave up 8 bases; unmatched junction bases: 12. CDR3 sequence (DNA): TGCAGCGTCACCGGGAGGGACTTTATTCATGAGCAGTTCTTC. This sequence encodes CSVTGRDFIHEQFF.

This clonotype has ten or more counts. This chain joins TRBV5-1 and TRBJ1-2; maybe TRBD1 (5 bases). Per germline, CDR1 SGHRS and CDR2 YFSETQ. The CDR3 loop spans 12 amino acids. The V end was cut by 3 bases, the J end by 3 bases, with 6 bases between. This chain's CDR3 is CASSSQDYGYTF. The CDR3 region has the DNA TGCGCCAGCAGCTCACAGGACTATGGCTACACCTTC. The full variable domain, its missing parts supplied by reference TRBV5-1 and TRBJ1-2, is KAGVTQTPRYLIKTRGQQVTLSCSPISGHRSVSWYQQTPGQGLQFLFEYFSETQRNKGNFPGRFSGRQFSNSRSEMNVSTLELGDSALYLCASSSQDYGYTFGSGTRLTVV.